The rows below give T cell receptor beta chains drawn from one sample of a study of cytomegalovirus exposure and HLA in healthy donors. Sequencing used immunoSEQ multiplex PCR; TCRdb keeps in-frame clones, though not all of them. The data hold about 130,000 clones, with 17% observed a single time. Input material: PBMCs. The receptors originated from a female donor in good health and CMV-seropositive. Each CDR3 is given with its conserved first and last residue. A D gene is named only where the DNA matches it firmly. Not every row has a clone size; where given, it reads once, few, many or a size class.

CDR3,DNA,V,J,size,D
CASSLDSGGDGYTF,TGCGCCAGCAGCTTGGATTCAGGGGGAGATGGCTACACCTTC,TRBV5-1,TRBJ1-2,NA,TRBD1
CAWSVMRETEAFF,TGTGCCTGGAGTGTAATGCGAGAAACTGAAGCTTTCTTT,TRBV30,TRBJ1-1,few,NA
CASSPMGAAHNEQFF,TGTGCCAGCAGCCCGATGGGGGCGGCACACAATGAGCAGTTCTTC,TRBV7-9,TRBJ2-1,NA,NA
CASSLVGSSYEQYF,TGTGCCAGCAGCTTAGTTGGCAGCTCCTACGAGCAGTACTTC,TRBV7-9,TRBJ2-7,NA,NA
CASSPGQNTEAFF,TGTGCCAGCAGCCCGGGACAGAACACTGAAGCTTTCTTT,TRBV9,TRBJ1-1,once,NA
CASSQDNRGRWMNTEAFF,TGTGCCAGCAGCCAAGATAACAGGGGCCGGTGGATGAACACTGAAGCTTTCTTT,TRBV4-2,TRBJ1-1,NA,TRBD1
CASSHRDRTYEQYF,TGTGCCAGCAGCCACCGGGACAGAACCTACGAGCAGTACTTC,TRBV5-6,TRBJ2-7,few,TRBD1
CASSLTLAGVGGELFF,TGTGCCAGCAGTTTAACACTAGCGGGGGTTGGCGGGGAGCTGTTTTTT,TRBV28,TRBJ2-2,few,TRBD2
CASSLEGGQNYGYTF,TGCGCCAGCAGCTTGGAAGGGGGTCAGAACTATGGCTACACCTTC,TRBV5-1,TRBJ1-2,NA,NA
CASSLLGEAQGYGYTF,TGTGCCAGCAGTTTGTTAGGTGAAGCCCAGGGCTATGGCTACACCTTC,TRBV27,TRBJ1-2,once,NA
CASSQKGHFPYEQYF,TGTGCCAGCAGCCAAAAGGGACATTTCCCCTACGAGCAGTACTTC,TRBV14,TRBJ2-7,few,NA
CASSQAGQEVYGYTF,TGCGCCAGCAGCCAAGCGGGCCAGGAGGTCTATGGCTACACCTTC,TRBV4-3,TRBJ1-2,NA,NA
CASSPNWTGGSEQYF,TGTGCCAGCAGCCCAAACTGGACAGGGGGCAGCGAGCAGTACTTC,TRBV7-2,TRBJ2-7,few,TRBD1
CASAPIGLAWNEQYF,TGCGCCAGCGCCCCAATTGGGCTAGCTTGGAACGAGCAGTACTTC,TRBV10-2,TRBJ2-7,few,NA
CASRALIASEQFF,TGTGCCAGCAGGGCTCTCATAGCCTCCGAGCAGTTCTTC,TRBV6-6,TRBJ2-1,NA,NA
CASSLRGQGGMNQPQHF,TGTGCCAGCAGCTTAAGGGGACAGGGAGGGATGAATCAGCCCCAGCATTTT,TRBV7-8,TRBJ1-5,few,TRBD1
CASRLAGSYEQYF,TGTGCCAGTAGGCTAGCGGGGTCCTACGAGCAGTACTTC,TRBV19,TRBJ2-7,NA,TRBD2
CASNFAGAPFGELFF,TGTGCCAGCAATTTCGCGGGGGCGCCGTTTGGGGAGCTGTTTTTT,TRBV9,TRBJ2-2,NA,NA
CAWSVHQGDSGRNHEQYF,TGTGCCTGGAGTGTACATCAGGGAGATAGCGGGAGAAACCACGAGCAGTACTTC,TRBV30,TRBJ2-7,few,TRBD2
CASSQRTGSTDTQYF,TGTGCCAGCAGCCAACGGACAGGGAGCACAGATACGCAGTATTTT,TRBV16,TRBJ2-3,NA,TRBD1
CASSVSPAGELFF,TGTGCCAGCAGCGTAAGCCCCGCCGGGGAGCTGTTTTTT,TRBV9,TRBJ2-2,NA,NA
CASSLAYQLGLPTGELFF,TGTGCCAGCAGCTTAGCTTACCAGTTGGGACTACCCACCGGGGAGCTGTTTTTT,TRBV11-2,TRBJ2-2,NA,TRBD2
CASSDGGGRGFF,TGCGCCAGCAGTGATGGTGGGGGGAGGGGGTTCTTC,TRBV10-2,TRBJ2-1,few,TRBD2
CATGQGGTTEAFF,TGTGCCACCGGACAGGGTGGTACCACTGAAGCTTTCTTT,TRBV2,TRBJ1-1,few,TRBD1
CAWSPTRVKANTGELFF,TGTGCCTGGAGTCCCACCCGGGTTAAGGCCAACACCGGGGAGCTGTTTTTT,TRBV30,TRBJ2-2,NA,NA
CASSVVPDRASGANVLTF,TGTGCCAGCAGCGTAGTACCGGACAGGGCGTCTGGGGCCAACGTCCTGACTTTC,TRBV9,TRBJ2-6,NA,TRBD1
CASSLGTVTGELFF,TGTGCCAGCAGCTTGGGGACTGTCACCGGGGAGCTGTTTTTT,TRBV5-6,TRBJ2-2,NA,NA
CASSFIGLAIYEQYF,TGTGCCAGCAGTTTCATCGGACTAGCCATATACGAGCAGTACTTC,TRBV5-6,TRBJ2-7,NA,TRBD2
CASSSYGGQEWETQYF,TGTGCCAGCAGCTCTTACGGGGGACAGGAGTGGGAGACCCAGTACTTC,TRBV7-3,TRBJ2-5,NA,TRBD1
CSVDLNHIPGQTQYF,TGCAGCGTTGACCTTAATCATATACCGGGACAGACGCAGTATTTT,TRBV29-1,TRBJ2-3,NA,TRBD1
CASSLGTGSNYGYTF,TGTGCCAGCAGTTTAGGGACAGGGAGCAACTATGGCTACACCTTC,TRBV28,TRBJ1-2,NA,TRBD1
CASSQEGPVAGAYEQYF,TGTGCCAGCAGCCAAGAAGGACCGGTAGCGGGGGCCTACGAGCAGTACTTC,TRBV4-2,TRBJ2-7,NA,TRBD2
CASSDSAGTRGQYF,TGTGCCAGCAGTGATTCGGCGGGGACGAGGGGGCAGTACTTC,TRBV2,TRBJ2-7,NA,NA
CASSYSAGPTNYGYTF,TGTGCCAGCAGTTACTCGGCAGGCCCTACTAACTATGGCTACACCTTC,TRBV6-5,TRBJ1-2,NA,NA
CASSQEGQGADTQYF,TGCGCCAGCAGCCAAGAGGGACAGGGGGCGGATACGCAGTATTTT,TRBV4-1,TRBJ2-3,few,TRBD1
CASSYRASGNYEQFF,TGTGCCAGCAGTTACAGGGCTAGCGGGAACTATGAGCAGTTCTTC,TRBV6-6,TRBJ2-1,few,TRBD2
CASSERQRQYLYGYTF,TGTGCCAGCAGTGAAAGACAAAGACAATACCTCTATGGCTACACCTTC,TRBV6-1,TRBJ1-2,NA,NA
CASSQDRVLDEQYF,TGTGCCAGCAGCCAGGACAGGGTTCTGGACGAGCAGTACTTC,TRBV9,TRBJ2-7,NA,TRBD1
CASTEGVSYNEQFF,TGTGCCAGCACGGAGGGAGTCTCCTACAATGAGCAGTTCTTC,TRBV5-8,TRBJ2-1,few,NA
CASSKTGVGTEAFF,TGTGCCAGTAGTAAAACAGGGGTGGGCACTGAAGCTTTCTTT,TRBV19,TRBJ1-1,few,TRBD1
CAISETSGSIFVETQYF,TGTGCCATCAGTGAGACTAGCGGGAGTATATTTGTGGAGACCCAGTACTTC,TRBV10-3,TRBJ2-5,NA,TRBD2
CAWSARSGLAGQYF,TGTGCCTGGAGTGCCCGATCAGGCTTGGCGGGCCAGTACTTC,TRBV30,TRBJ2-5,few,NA
CASSPLSRVGSYEQYF,TGCGCCAGCAGCCCTCTCTCCCGGGTAGGCTCCTACGAGCAGTACTTC,TRBV5-1,TRBJ2-7,few,NA
CASNREIMNTEAFF,TGTGCCAGCAACAGGGAGATTATGAACACTGAAGCTTTCTTT,TRBV6-1,TRBJ1-1,NA,NA
CASSLEAGTGEGYTF,TGTGCCAGCAGCTTGGAAGCCGGGACAGGGGAAGGCTACACCTTC,TRBV5-4,TRBJ1-2,NA,TRBD1
CASSPRQGSYNSPLHF,TGTGCCAGCAGTCCCAGACAGGGTTCCTATAATTCACCCCTCCACTTT,TRBV27,TRBJ1-6,NA,TRBD1
CASSGTGASEQYF,TGTGCCAGCAGTGGGACAGGGGCTAGCGAGCAGTACTTC,TRBV6-5,TRBJ2-7,NA,TRBD1
CASSETGARNYGYTF,TGTGCCAGCAGCGAGACAGGGGCCCGGAACTATGGCTACACCTTC,TRBV7-3,TRBJ1-2,NA,TRBD1
CASRIAPGLAGNEQFF,TGTGCCAGCAGAATTGCCCCGGGACTAGCGGGGAATGAGCAGTTCTTC,TRBV7-9,TRBJ2-1,NA,TRBD2
CASSLGGQAYEQYF,TGTGCCAGCAGCTTAGGCGGACAGGCCTACGAGCAGTACTTC,TRBV7-9,TRBJ2-7,few,TRBD1
CASTGTDNTGELFF,TGCGCCAGCACCGGGACAGACAACACCGGGGAGCTGTTTTTT,TRBV4-3,TRBJ2-2,few,TRBD1
CASSPASAPSSYEQYF,TGTGCCAGCTCACCAGCGTCAGCGCCTAGCTCCTACGAGCAGTACTTC,TRBV18,TRBJ2-7,NA,NA
CASSRDRVGTEAFF,TGTGCCAGCAGTCGGGACAGGGTCGGCACTGAAGCTTTCTTT,TRBV6-5,TRBJ1-1,NA,TRBD1
CASSLLAGAYYEQYF,TGTGCCAGCAGCTTACTAGCGGGGGCCTACTACGAGCAGTACTTC,TRBV7-8,TRBJ2-7,few,TRBD2
CATSTGAPGGETQYF,TGTGCCACCAGCACGGGAGCCCCGGGGGGCGAGACCCAGTACTTC,TRBV15,TRBJ2-5,NA,NA
CAWSLLGTDNTEAFF,TGTGCCTGGAGTCTTTTAGGGACAGATAACACTGAAGCTTTCTTT,TRBV30,TRBJ1-1,NA,TRBD1
CASSGPSGELFF,TGTGCCAGCAGCGGGCCCTCCGGGGAGCTGTTTTTT,TRBV7-9,TRBJ2-2,NA,NA
CASSYSGTNEKLFF,TGTGCCAGCAGTTATTCAGGGACTAATGAAAAACTGTTTTTT,TRBV6-5,TRBJ1-4,few,NA
CASRGQGLTEAFF,TGTGCCAGCAGGGGACAGGGGTTGACTGAAGCTTTCTTT,TRBV27,TRBJ1-1,few,TRBD1